This is a list of T cell receptor beta chains from one sample in a study of blood T cell repertoires in COVID-19. Clones were read by immunoSEQ multiplex PCR, and TCRdb kept only the in-frame ones, dropping some. The data show roughly 200,000 clones, roughly 92% seen once. Specimen: peripheral blood. All receptors come from a man aged 25-45 years with COVID-19, enrolled during active disease. Each CDR3 is given without its conserved first and last residue.

V	J	CDR3
TRBV3-1/TRBV3-2	TRBJ1-2	ASSRMGQGYGYT
TRBV18	TRBJ2-5	ASSPRGTPQETQY
TRBV6-5	TRBJ2-1	ASSREGGEQF
TRBV9	TRBJ2-5	ASSVASLPWETQY
TRBV29-1	TRBJ1-5	SVEGAGGQPQH
TRBV9	TRBJ1-3	ASSVDSLDSGNTIY
TRBV5-1	TRBJ1-2	ASSSKESGTAPNYGYT
TRBV25-1	TRBJ2-5	ASSEGAQEETQY
TRBV5-1	TRBJ2-6	ASSLGGDRTGRSGANVLT
TRBV9	TRBJ2-7	ASSVGTSTYEQY
TRBV5-1	TRBJ1-1	ASSLAYGQGHGTEAF
TRBV9	TRBJ1-3	ASSPRGVTLGNTIY
TRBV10-3	TRBJ1-5	AINDRGQNQPQH
TRBV6-6	TRBJ2-2	ASRATGTTNTGELF
TRBV5-1	TRBJ1-1	ASSQGQLNTEAF
TRBV5-1	TRBJ2-3	ASSLGQAADTQY
TRBV2	TRBJ1-5	ASSAQENQPQH
TRBV6-2/TRBV6-3	TRBJ2-7	ASSYLYEQY
TRBV6-1	TRBJ1-2	ASSEAPGIYGYT
TRBV30	TRBJ1-6	AWSPGEQHNSPLH